These T cell receptor beta chains were read from a single sample in a study of shared clonotypes between healthy human individuals. Repertoires were generated with immunoSEQ multiplex PCR, while TCRdb's copy carries only in-frame clones and drops some. The repertoire holds hundreds of thousands of clones, 95% to 97% seen once, with 0.06% in the top ten. Material for sequencing was naive CD4+ T cells sorted from blood. All receptors derive from a woman aged 25 to 39 in good health. Each CDR3 is given with its conserved first and last residue.

TRBV18,TRBJ2-7,CASSPTGTGVDEQYF
TRBV29-1,TRBJ2-5,CSVEHSGETQYF
TRBV5-4,.,CASSKRDRGPYEQYF
TRBV29-1,TRBJ1-5,CSVAGGSNDQPQHF
TRBV15,TRBJ2-2,CATSRGTSGSGTGELFF
TRBV28,.,CASSLTGESYEQYF
TRBV7-8,TRBJ2-7,CASSLGTSGIGRFYEQYF
TRBV29-1,TRBJ2-3,CSVVGGLITDTQYF
TRBV4-2,TRBJ2-2,CASSQDDFGGTGELFF
TRBV28,TRBJ1-2,CASRTGQFSYGYTF
TRBV5-1,TRBJ2-5,CASSRDREQETQYF
TRBV6-5,.,CASSRDRAYEQYF
TRBV18,TRBJ2-5,CASSPPTGNEETQYF
TRBV7-3,TRBJ2-2,CASSPQQGASTGELFF
TRBV29-1,TRBJ2-7,CSVELLAGGREQYF
TRBV28,TRBJ2-7,CASSLNEQYF
TRBV5-8,TRBJ1-5,CASQGRVQPQHF
TRBV5-1,TRBJ2-7,CASSKVMGGEQYF
TRBV2,TRBJ1-1,CASRYGAGDTEAFF
TRBV19,TRBJ2-7,CASSISLATYEQYF
TRBV29-1,TRBJ1-1,CSVGWGSKNTEAFF
TRBV19,TRBJ2-1,CASSLQRLRLYNEQFF
TRBV15,TRBJ1-5,CATSRDSASQPQHF
TRBV19,TRBJ1-3,CASSIGFGNTIYF
TRBV12-2,TRBJ2-3,CASPQVAIIMGYSTDTQYF
TRBV9,TRBJ1-3,CASSVPGNTIYF
TRBV15,TRBJ2-1,CATSRDIAGGRNEQFF
TRBV6-4,TRBJ1-2,CASRATWTGGSGYTF
TRBV4-1,TRBJ2-3,CASSQVPTGGPYTQYF
TRBV29-1,TRBJ2-1,CSVEETRYNEQFF
TRBV2,TRBJ1-1,CASGQDPTAAFF